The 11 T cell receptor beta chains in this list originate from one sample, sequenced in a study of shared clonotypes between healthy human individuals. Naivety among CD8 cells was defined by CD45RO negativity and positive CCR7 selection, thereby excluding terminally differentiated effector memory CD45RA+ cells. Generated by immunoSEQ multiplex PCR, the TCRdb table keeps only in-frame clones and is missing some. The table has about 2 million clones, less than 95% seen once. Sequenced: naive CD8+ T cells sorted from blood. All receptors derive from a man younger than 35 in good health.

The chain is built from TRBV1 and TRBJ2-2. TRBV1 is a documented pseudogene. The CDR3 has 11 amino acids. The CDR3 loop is CTSSLGGELFF. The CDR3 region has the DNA TGCACCAGCAGCCTTGGAGGGGAGCTGTTTTTT.

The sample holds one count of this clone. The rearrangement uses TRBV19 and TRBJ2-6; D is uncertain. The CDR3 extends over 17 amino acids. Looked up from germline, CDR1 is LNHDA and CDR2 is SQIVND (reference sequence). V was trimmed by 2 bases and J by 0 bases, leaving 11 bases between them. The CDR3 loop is CASSILHGDSGANVLTF. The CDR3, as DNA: TGTGCCAGTAGTATACTTCACGGAGACTCTGGGGCCAACGTCCTGACTTTC.

The CDR3 nucleotides read TGTGCCACCAGCAGAGGGGACTTTGAAGCTTTCTTT. The encoded protein is CATSRGDFEAFF. V gene TRBV15 combines with J gene TRBJ1-1; D perhaps matches TRBD1 (5 bases). Per the germline V gene, CDR1 is LNHNV and CDR2 is YYDKDF (reference sequence). This CDR3 spans 12 amino acids. V lost 1 base, J lost 7 bases, and 7 bases lay in between.

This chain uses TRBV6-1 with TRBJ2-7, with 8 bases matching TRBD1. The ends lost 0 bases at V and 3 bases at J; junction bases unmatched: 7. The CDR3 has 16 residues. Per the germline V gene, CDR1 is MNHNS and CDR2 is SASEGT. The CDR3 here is CASSEAVGQAIYEQYF. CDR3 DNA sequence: TGTGCCAGCAGTGAAGCTGTGGGACAGGCAATCTACGAGCAGTACTTC.

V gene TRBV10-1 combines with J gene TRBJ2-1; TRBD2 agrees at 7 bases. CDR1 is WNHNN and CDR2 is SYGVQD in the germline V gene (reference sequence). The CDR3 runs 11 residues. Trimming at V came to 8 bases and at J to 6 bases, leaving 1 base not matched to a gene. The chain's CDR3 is CASGGVNEQFF. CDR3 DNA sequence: TGCGCCAGCGGGGGGGTCAATGAGCAGTTCTTC.

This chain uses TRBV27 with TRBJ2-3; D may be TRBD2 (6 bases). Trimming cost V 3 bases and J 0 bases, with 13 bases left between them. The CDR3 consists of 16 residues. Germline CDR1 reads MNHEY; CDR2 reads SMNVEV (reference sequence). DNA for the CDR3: TGTGCCAGCAGTTTCTATGCGGGATCAAGCACAGATACGCAGTATTTT. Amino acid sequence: CASSFYAGSSTDTQYF.

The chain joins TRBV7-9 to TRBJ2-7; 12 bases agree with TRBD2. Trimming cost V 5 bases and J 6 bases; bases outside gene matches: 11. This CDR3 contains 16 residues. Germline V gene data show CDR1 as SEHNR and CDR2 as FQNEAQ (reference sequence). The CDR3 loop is CASSQTSGGGNLEQYF. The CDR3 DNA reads TGTGCCAGCAGCCAGACTAGCGGGGGCGGTAATCTCGAGCAGTACTTC.

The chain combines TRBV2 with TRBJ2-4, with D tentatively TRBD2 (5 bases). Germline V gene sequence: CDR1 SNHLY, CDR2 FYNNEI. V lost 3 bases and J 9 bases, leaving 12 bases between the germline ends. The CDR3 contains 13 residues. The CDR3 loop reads CASSDSGGGIQYF. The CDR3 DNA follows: TGTGCCAGCAGTGACAGTGGAGGTGGCATTCAGTACTTC.

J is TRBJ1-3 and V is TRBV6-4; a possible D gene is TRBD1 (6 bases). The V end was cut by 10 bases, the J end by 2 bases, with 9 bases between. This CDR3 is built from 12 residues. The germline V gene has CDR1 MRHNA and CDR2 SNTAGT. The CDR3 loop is CATRGPGNTIYF. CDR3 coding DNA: TGTGCCACCCGGGGGCCTGGAAACACCATATATTTT.

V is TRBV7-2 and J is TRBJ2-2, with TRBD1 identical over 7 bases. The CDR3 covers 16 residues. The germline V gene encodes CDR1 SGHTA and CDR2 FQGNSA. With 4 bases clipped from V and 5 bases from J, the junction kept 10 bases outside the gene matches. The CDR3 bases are TGTGCCAGCAGCTCCAAAAGGGGGCGAGGAACCGGGGAGCTGTTTTTT. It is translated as CASSSKRGRGTGELFF.

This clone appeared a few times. CDR3 residues: CASSLGQGNIESSPLHF. DNA for the CDR3: TGCGCCAGCAGCCTGGGACAGGGGAATATTGAGAGTTCACCCCTCCACTTT. The gene calls are TRBV5-1 and TRBJ1-6; 10 nucleotides line up with TRBD1. Germline assignment: CDR1 SGHRS and CDR2 YFSETQ. V lost 4 bases, J lost 9 bases, and 13 bases stayed unmatched. The CDR3 spans 17 residues.